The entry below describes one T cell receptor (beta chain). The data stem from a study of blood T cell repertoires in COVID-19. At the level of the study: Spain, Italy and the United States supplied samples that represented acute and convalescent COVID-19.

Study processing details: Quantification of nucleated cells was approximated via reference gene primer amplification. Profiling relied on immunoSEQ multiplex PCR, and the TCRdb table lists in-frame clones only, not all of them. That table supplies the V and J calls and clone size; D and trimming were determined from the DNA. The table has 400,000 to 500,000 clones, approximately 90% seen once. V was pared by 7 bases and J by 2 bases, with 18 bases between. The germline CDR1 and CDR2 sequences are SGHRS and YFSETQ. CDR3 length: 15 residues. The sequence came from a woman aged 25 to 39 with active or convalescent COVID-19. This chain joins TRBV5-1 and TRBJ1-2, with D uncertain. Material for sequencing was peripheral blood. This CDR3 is CASSRTRTSNYGYTF. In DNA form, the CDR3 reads TGCGCCAGCTCTCGAACTCGGACTTCGAACTATGGCTACACCTTC.